The 10 T cell receptor beta chains below all came from one sample that was sequenced in a study of T cell changes during pregnancy in multiple sclerosis. Sequencing used immunoSEQ multiplex PCR; TCRdb keeps in-frame clones, though not all of them. Here the sample spans over 55,000 clones, 94% being singletons. This material consisted of CD8+ T cells from peripheral blood mononuclear cells, taken in the third trimester of pregnancy. The receptor source for this set is a female donor with multiple sclerosis, enrolled in a pregnancy study.

The chain recombines TRBV29-1 with TRBJ2-1; D is undetermined. The CDR3 totals 11 residues. V lost 0 bases to trimming and J lost 10 bases, with 7 bases between them. In germline, CDR1 is SQVTM, CDR2 ANQGSEA. The CDR3 nucleotides read TGCAGCGTTGAAGAGGTTCAGGAGCAGTTCTTC. Protein: CSVEEVQEQFF.

The J gene is TRBJ2-1, the V gene TRBV13; D possibly corresponds to TRBD1 (6 bases). The germline gives CDR1 PRHDT, CDR2 FYEKMQ (reference sequence). Trimming removed 4 bases from V and 4 bases from J, with 8 bases in between. The CDR3 extends over 13 amino acids. CDR3 region: CASSSQGYNEQFF. The CDR3 DNA follows: TGTGCCAGCAGCTCACAGGGTTACAATGAGCAGTTCTTC.

The CDR3 nucleotides read TGTGCCAGCAGCTTGCCCTCAAGCGTGACTACTTCCTACGAGCAGTACTTC. This codes for CASSLPSSVTTSYEQYF. The J gene is TRBJ2-7, the V gene TRBV5-4; tentative D call: TRBD2 (5 bases). Between the trimmed V and J ends, which lost 1 base and 1 base, there was a span of 18 bases. In germline, CDR1 is SGHNT, CDR2 YYREEE (reference sequence). The CDR3 length is 17 residues.

CDR3 region: CASDGLAAQVGTDTQYF. As DNA, the CDR3 is TGTGCCAGCGATGGACTAGCGGCCCAGGTGGGCACAGATACGCAGTATTTT. The chain employs TRBV28 and TRBJ2-3; 10 nucleotides match TRBD2. The CDR3 contains 17 residues. V was clipped by 8 bases and J by 1 base; unmatched bases: 12. In germline, CDR1 is MDHEN, CDR2 SYDVKM.

The chain has TRBV4-3 and TRBJ2-7; 11 bases align to TRBD2. V was pared by 1 base and J by 3 bases, with 5 bases of the junction left unmatched. Germline V gene lookup returns CDR1 LGHNA and CDR2 YSLEER. This CDR3 spans 16 amino acids. For the CDR3, the DNA is TGCGCCAGCAGCCAAGCCGGGACTAGCGGAAACTACGAGCAGTACTTC. Its translation: CASSQAGTSGNYEQYF.

The chain is built from TRBV27 and TRBJ2-7; D gene unclear. Per the germline V gene, CDR1 is MNHEY and CDR2 is SMNVEV (reference sequence). This CDR3 spans 11 amino acids. Trimming pared 6 bases from V and 4 bases from J, leaving 7 bases between. The CDR3 protein is CASRVGYEQYF. CDR3 bases: TGTGCCAGCAGGGTCGGGTACGAGCAGTACTTC.

The chain carries TRBV27 and TRBJ2-7; D may be TRBD2 (6 bases). Germline V gene lookup returns CDR1 MNHEY and CDR2 SMNVEV (reference sequence). The CDR3 is made up of 16 amino acids. Deletions cut 5 bases from V and 7 bases from J, with 24 bases between. CDR3 region: CASSPLSRDSLREQYF. CDR3 bases: TGTGCCAGCAGTCCCCTCTCGCGGGACTCCCTCCGGGAGCAGTACTTC.

The chain is built from TRBV6-5 and TRBJ2-3; the match to TRBD1 covers 7 bases. This CDR3 spans 13 amino acids. Trimming took 9 bases from V and 4 from J; bases not matched to a gene: 7. Germline V CDR1 and CDR2: MNHEY, SVGAGI. CDR3 protein: CARRGLVADTQYF. The CDR3 nucleotides are TGTGCCAGGAGGGGGCTGGTCGCAGATACGCAGTATTTT.

The chain has TRBV9 and TRBJ2-7; 7 nucleotides align to TRBD2. The CDR3 loop spans 15 amino acids. The V gene end was trimmed by 4 bases and the J gene end by 4 bases; junction bases not matched to a gene: 11. CDR1 and CDR2 from the germline V gene are SGDLS and YYNGEE. Here the CDR3 DNA reads TGTGCCAGCAGCTCAGTGGCGGGAGAGATATACGAGCAGTACTTC. Its translation: CASSSVAGEIYEQYF.

A note on this clone: Other DNA sequences in the sample encode the same CDR3. This chain joins TRBV4-1 and TRBJ2-5, with a weak D call TRBD1 (5 bases). Between the trimmed V and J ends, which lost 4 bases and 5 bases, there was a span of 8 bases. This CDR3 is built from 12 residues. The germline CDR1 and CDR2 sequences are MGHRA and YSYEKL. CDR3 in DNA: TGCGCCAGCAGCCCTAGGGGCGAGACCCAGTACTTC. Its protein is CASSPRGETQYF.